This T cell receptor beta chain is from a study of blood T cell repertoires in COVID-19 (dated by TCRdb to about 2020). As for the study more broadly: The collaborator samples originated in the United States, Italy and Spain and spanned the acute and convalescent phases of COVID-19. Subjects who had been exposed to COVID-19, were actively infected with it, or had recovered from it provided the deeply sampled blood TCRbeta repertoires that made up the dataset. The sample metadata nearly always contained a de-identified subject ID, COVID-19 status, age in years and sex. Samples were obtained from the ongoing ImmuneRACE study (first 160 participants) and from roughly 1,300 subjects provided by 6 global collaborators. Where HLA class I and class II types were available, the types were taken from metadata supplied by the sample provider, not from assay-based typing. The prospective study material was composed of cDNA or gDNA derived from T cells, B-cell-depleted T cells, or PBMCs. The repertoires were made available in a free public database intended to serve as a resource for research on the immune response to SARS-CoV-2.

The immunoSEQ Assay, a bias-controlled multiplex PCR, was used to amplify TCRbeta CDR3 regions from genomic DNA. Per the authors' processing: Within the assay, amplification of reference gene primers was used to estimate how many nucleated cells each sample contained. To quantify the absolute abundance of each unique TCRbeta CDR3 rearrangement, sequence reads were collapsed and filtered. For each sample, productive Simpson clonality was calculated as the square root of Simpson's diversity index across productive rearrangements. TCRdb took this table from immuneACCESS and kept in-frame rearrangements with V and J called. Such tables lack part of the clones; where checked against another copy, unresolved V genes explain under half of the gap, and the rest is unexplained. The DNA gave D and trimming, while V, J and clone size come from that table. This sample lists about 280,000 clones; 75% to 90% were detected once. The ten biggest clones cover less than 15% of the sample.

The full study reports these points: How much clinical and demographic metadata was included differed by source and by participant, and the metadata was provided uncurated.

One collaborating source in Seattle enrolled patients during active infection and followed them longitudinally through the course of disease. Each collaborating institution followed its own protocols to collect whole blood in K2EDTA tubes. For TCRbeta analysis, collaborators shipped samples as frozen whole blood, isolated PBMCs, or DNA extracted from either of those sample types. After removal of 4 bases from V and 0 bases from J, the junction retains 8 bases not matched to a gene. CDR1 SGHNT and CDR2 YYREEE are derived from the germline V gene (reference sequence). Spanning cysteine to phenylalanine, the CDR3 consists of 16 amino acids. The read is trimmed to its CDR3 DNA, 48 bases read in frame from base 1. Points on this clone: Its antigen remains undetermined. No base-level quality is on record; no much larger clone is a single base apart.

This clonotype was sampled from an older woman with COVID-19, enrolled during active disease. The sequence is built from TRBV5-4 and TRBJ2-5, with 8 bases in between that match TRBD2. The sequenced sample consisted of peripheral blood. CDR3 loop: CASSLTSGMYQETQYF. The DNA is TGTGCCAGCAGCCTCACTAGCGGCATGTACCAAGAGACCCAGTACTTC.